This TCR beta chain stems from a study of regulatory T cells in long-lasting Graves disease. Construction of TCR beta libraries relied on iRepertoire HTBI primers and on Arm-PCR targeting CDR3 regions. Via MiXCR, TCRdb re-called the multiplex PCR reads, giving one row per CDR3 protein. The table has roughly 500,000 distinct CDR3 sequences, about 20% seen once; the top ten hold less than 9%. This clonotype has just a few counts. Documented time point: persistent/refractory GD, antithyroid drugs over 5 years with positive TRAb. The TCR library was made from RNA that had been extracted from PBMCs in TRIzol. Germline V gene lookup returns CDR1 MDHEN and CDR2 SYDVKM. The CDR3 spans 17 residues. V was shortened by 6 bases and J by 1 base, with 19 bases between the two germline ends.

The sequenced sample was peripheral blood mononuclear cells (PBMCs), obtained when the disease was refractory, from a patient treated with antithyroid drugs. V gene TRBV28 combines with J gene TRBJ2-1, with D perhaps assigned TRBD1 or TRBD2 (5 bases each). The sequence was obtained from a female donor with Graves disease. The CDR3 bases are TGTGCCAGCAGATCAGGAACGGGGACGGAATCCTACAATGAGCAGTTCTTC. Its protein product is CASRSGTGTESYNEQFF.